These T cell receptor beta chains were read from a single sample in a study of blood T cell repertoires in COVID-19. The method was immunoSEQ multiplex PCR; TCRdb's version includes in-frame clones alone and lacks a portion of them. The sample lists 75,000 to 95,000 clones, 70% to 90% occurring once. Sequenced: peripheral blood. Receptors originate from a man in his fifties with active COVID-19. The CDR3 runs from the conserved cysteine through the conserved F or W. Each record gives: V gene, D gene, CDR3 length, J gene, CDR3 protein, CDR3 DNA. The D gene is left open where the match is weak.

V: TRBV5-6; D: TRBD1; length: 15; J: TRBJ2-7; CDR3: CASSSLGQGLSEQYF; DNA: TGTGCCAGCAGCAGCCTGGGACAGGGGTTGTCCGAGCAGTACTTC
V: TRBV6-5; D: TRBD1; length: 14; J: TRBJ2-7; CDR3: CASRETGFLYEQYF; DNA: TGTGCCAGCAGGGAGACAGGGTTCCTGTACGAGCAGTACTTC
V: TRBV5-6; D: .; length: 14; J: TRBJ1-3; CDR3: CASSATGIGNTIYF; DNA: TGTGCCAGCAGCGCAACAGGGATCGGAAACACCATATATTTT
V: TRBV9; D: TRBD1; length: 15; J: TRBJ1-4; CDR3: CASSAMDRGNEKLFF; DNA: TGTGCCAGCAGCGCGATGGACAGGGGTAATGAAAAACTGTTTTTT
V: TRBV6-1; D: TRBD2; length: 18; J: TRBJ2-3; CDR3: CASSVTPIAGGRLDTQYF; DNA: TGTGCCAGCAGTGTTACCCCAATAGCGGGGGGGCGATTAGATACGCAGTATTTT
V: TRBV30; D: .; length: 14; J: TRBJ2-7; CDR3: CAWTRPRSPYEQYF; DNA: TGTGCCTGGACCCGCCCCAGGTCCCCCTACGAGCAGTACTTC
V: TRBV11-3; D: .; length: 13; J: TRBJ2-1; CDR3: CASSGRIGDEQFF; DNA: TGTGCCAGCAGCGGGAGAATCGGCGATGAGCAGTTCTTC
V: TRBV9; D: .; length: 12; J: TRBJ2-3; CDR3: CASRSSTDTQYF; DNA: TGTGCCAGCAGGAGCTCGACAGATACGCAGTATTTT
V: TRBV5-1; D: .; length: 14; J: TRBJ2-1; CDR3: CASSPDSSYNEQFF; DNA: TGCGCCAGCAGCCCGGACAGCTCCTACAATGAGCAGTTCTTC
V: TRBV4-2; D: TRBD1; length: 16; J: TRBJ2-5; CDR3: CASSHVGQGAQETQYF; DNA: TGTGCCAGCAGCCACGTGGGGCAGGGGGCTCAAGAGACCCAGTACTTC
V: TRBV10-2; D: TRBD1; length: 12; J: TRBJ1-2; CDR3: CASSAGGLSYTF; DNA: TGCGCCAGCAGTGCAGGGGGTTTAAGCTACACCTTC
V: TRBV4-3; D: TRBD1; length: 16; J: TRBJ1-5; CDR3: CASSQDPGQGNQPQHF; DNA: TGCGCCAGCAGCCAGGACCCGGGACAGGGCAATCAGCCCCAGCATTTT
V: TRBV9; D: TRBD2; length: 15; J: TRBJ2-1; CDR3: CASSVATPGGGEQFF; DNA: TGTGCCAGCAGCGTAGCAACCCCGGGAGGGGGTGAGCAGTTCTTC
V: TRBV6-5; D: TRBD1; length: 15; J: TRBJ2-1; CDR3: CASNNQGQGSDEQFF; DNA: TGTGCCAGCAACAATCAGGGACAGGGGTCCGATGAGCAGTTCTTC
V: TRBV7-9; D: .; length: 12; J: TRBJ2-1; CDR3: CASSEKQGKQFF; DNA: TGTGCCAGCAGCGAAAAACAGGGAAAGCAGTTCTTC
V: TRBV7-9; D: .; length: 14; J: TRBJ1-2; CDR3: CASSPGAGGVGYTF; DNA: TGTGCCAGCAGCCCCGGGGCAGGCGGGGTAGGCTACACCTTC
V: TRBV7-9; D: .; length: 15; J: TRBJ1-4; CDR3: CASSLSGGVGEKLFF; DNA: TGTGCCAGCAGCTTGAGCGGGGGGGTAGGCGAAAAACTGTTTTTT
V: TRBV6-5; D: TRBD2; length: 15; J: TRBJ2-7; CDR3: CASSYALAGRNEQYF; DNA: TGTGCCAGCAGTTACGCGCTAGCGGGGAGGAACGAGCAGTACTTC
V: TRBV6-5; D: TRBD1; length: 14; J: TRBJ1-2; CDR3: CASRRDRTNYGYTF; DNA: TGTGCCAGCAGGCGGGACAGAACGAACTATGGCTACACCTTC
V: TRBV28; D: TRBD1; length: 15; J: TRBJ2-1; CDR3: CATIRVGGGTGEQFF; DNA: TGTGCCACCATAAGAGTGGGTGGGGGGACAGGTGAGCAGTTCTTC
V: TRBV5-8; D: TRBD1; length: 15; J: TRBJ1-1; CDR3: CASSAYPGQGFEAFF; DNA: TGTGCCAGCAGCGCGTATCCGGGACAGGGTTTTGAAGCTTTCTTT
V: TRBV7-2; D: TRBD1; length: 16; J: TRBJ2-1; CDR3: CASSPTGTGGWDEQFF; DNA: TGTGCCAGCAGCCCGACGGGGACAGGGGGTTGGGATGAGCAGTTCTTC
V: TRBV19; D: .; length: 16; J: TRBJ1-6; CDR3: CASKNRAWAEDSPLHF; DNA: TGTGCCAGTAAAAACAGGGCTTGGGCGGAGGATTCACCCCTCCACTTT
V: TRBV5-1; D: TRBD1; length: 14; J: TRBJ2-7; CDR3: CASSLLGTDYEQYF; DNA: TGCGCCAGCAGCTTGCTAGGGACAGACTACGAGCAGTACTTC
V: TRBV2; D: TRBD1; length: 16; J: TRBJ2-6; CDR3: CASSAGGVYGANVLTF; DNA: TGTGCCAGCAGTGCAGGGGGCGTGTACGGGGCCAACGTCCTGACTTTC